The 17 T cell receptor beta chains below come from one sample, sequenced in a study of cytomegalovirus exposure and HLA in healthy donors. Assay used: immunoSEQ multiplex PCR; TCRdb lists only in-frame clones, some missing. Of over 200,000 clones in the sample, about 90% were seen once. The sample consisted of PBMCs. The origin of the receptors is a young woman in good health and CMV-seronegative.

The chain joins TRBV5-1 to TRBJ2-3; TRBD2 matches at 11 bases. This CDR3 is built from 18 residues. Germline trimming cut 0 bases from V and 4 bases from J; bases unmatched to any gene: 10. In germline, CDR1 is SGHRS, CDR2 YFSETQ. The CDR3: CASSLAPGLADPSDTQYF. The DNA for the CDR3 is TGCGCCAGCAGCTTGGCCCCGGGACTAGCGGACCCGTCAGATACGCAGTATTTT.

This rearrangement joins TRBV7-2 to TRBJ1-3; D remains unclear. Looked up from germline, CDR1 is SGHTA and CDR2 is FQGNSA. The CDR3 runs to 14 residues. V lost 1 base and J lost 3, with 7 bases in between. The CDR3 DNA reads as TGTGCCAGCAGCTTAGGGGCAGGTGGAAACACCATATATTTT. Its translation is CASSLGAGGNTIYF.

In the case of this clone: This sample also contains other DNA sequences that code for the same CDR3. Written as DNA, the CDR3 is TGTGCCAGCAGTCCCGGCCCCTACGAGCAGTACTTC. This gives the protein CASSPGPYEQYF. The chain recombines TRBV27 with TRBJ2-7; D ambiguous. V was shortened by 5 bases and J by 2 bases, with 7 bases between the two germline ends. Per germline, CDR1 MNHEY and CDR2 SMNVEV (reference sequence). The CDR3 has 12 residues.

The rearrangement uses TRBV6-5 and TRBJ2-7; 10 nucleotides agree with TRBD2. The ends lost 6 bases at V and 5 bases at J; junction bases unmatched: 4. This CDR3 region has 13 residues. Germline V CDR1 and CDR2: MNHEY, SVGAGI. The CDR3 region is CASRLAGVNEQYF. CDR3 DNA: TGTGCCAGCAGGCTAGCGGGAGTCAACGAGCAGTACTTC.

The CDR3: CASRPGLQGTNTGELFF. CDR3 sequence (DNA): TGTGCCAGCAGACCCGGCCTTCAGGGAACGAACACCGGGGAGCTGTTTTTT. The V call is TRBV9, the J call TRBJ2-2, with D perhaps matching TRBD1 (5 bases). CDR1 is SGDLS, CDR2 YYNGEE, per germline. V lost 5 bases to trimming and J lost 0 bases, with 17 bases between them. CDR3 length: 17 residues.

The chain has TRBV5-1 and TRBJ1-1, with D perhaps TRBD1 (5 bases). The CDR3 spans 15 residues. The germline V gene has CDR1 SGHRS and CDR2 YFSETQ. Trimming removed 0 bases from V and 3 bases from J, with 12 bases in between. DNA for the CDR3: TGCGCCAGCAGCTTGGATCTTTCAGGGTACACTGAAGCTTTCTTT. Translated, it gives CASSLDLSGYTEAFF.

The rearrangement uses TRBV27 and TRBJ2-7; TRBD1 might be the D (5 bases). CDR1 and CDR2 (germline): MNHEY, SMNVEV (reference sequence). The ends were cut back, 2 bases at V and 5 bases at J, with 22 bases in the middle. This CDR3 has 17 residues. CDR3 amino acids: CASSLTAGLYSGNEQYF. CDR3 coding DNA: TGTGCCAGCAGTTTAACGGCAGGGCTATACTCTGGCAACGAGCAGTACTTC.

The chain's CDR3 is CASSSKLNEQFF. CDR3 coding DNA: TGTGCCAGCAGCTCAAAACTTAATGAGCAGTTCTTC. The gene calls are TRBV7-9 and TRBJ2-1; D is undetermined. The germline V gene encodes CDR1 SEHNR and CDR2 FQNEAQ (reference sequence). The CDR3 loop spans 12 amino acids. V was cut by 4 bases and J by 7 bases, with 8 bases left in between.

This chain uses TRBV27 with TRBJ2-7; 10 positions agree with TRBD2. With 4 bases clipped from V and 0 bases from J, the junction kept 3 bases outside the gene matches. CDR3 size: 15 residues. CDR1 and CDR2 from the germline V gene are MNHEY and SMNVEV (reference sequence). Here the CDR3 reads CASSSLAGASYEQYF. As DNA, the CDR3 is TGTGCCAGCAGTTCGCTAGCGGGAGCCTCCTACGAGCAGTACTTC.

This chain uses TRBV9 with TRBJ2-2; D unresolved. The CDR3 contains 11 residues. Germline CDR1 SGDLS, CDR2 YYNGEE. Trimming stripped 3 bases from V and 4 bases from J, with 1 base between. CDR3 DNA sequence: TGTGCCAGCAGCGCCACCGGGGAGCTGTTTTTT. Translation: CASSATGELFF.

The rearrangement joins TRBV19 to TRBJ2-7; 10 positions match TRBD1. The CDR3 totals 14 residues. Trimming at V came to 10 bases and at J to 4 bases, leaving 10 bases not matched to a gene. Per germline, CDR1 LNHDA and CDR2 SQIVND (reference sequence). The CDR3: CATEKGQGTYEQYF. The CDR3 coding sequence is TGTGCCACTGAGAAGGGACAGGGGACTTACGAGCAGTACTTC.

The chain employs TRBV5-1 and TRBJ2-7; possibly TRBD1 for D (6 bases). The CDR3 is 14 residues long. V dropped 3 bases and J dropped 2 bases, with 12 bases sitting between them. Germline CDR1 is SGHRS and CDR2 is YFSETQ. The CDR3 DNA reads TGCGCCAGCAGCTCTGCAACAGGGACCTACGAGCAGTACTTC. Translation: CASSSATGTYEQYF.

The chain recombines TRBV2 with TRBJ2-5; tentative D call: TRBD1 (6 bases). Trimming cost V 6 bases and J 1 base, with 12 bases left between them. The CDR3 runs 14 residues. Per the germline V gene, CDR1 is SNHLY and CDR2 is FYNNEI. CDR3 DNA: TGTGCCAGCAGACAGGGCAAACGCCAAGAGACCCAGTACTTC. Protein: CASRQGKRQETQYF.

The rearrangement uses TRBV9 and TRBJ2-3; 16 bases align to TRBD2. The CDR3 covers 18 residues. Germline V gene sequence: CDR1 SGDLS, CDR2 YYNGEE. V dropped 4 bases and J dropped 3; count of bases not matched to a gene: 8. CDR3 region: CASSSGTSGRGGTDTQYF. In nucleotides, the CDR3 is TGTGCCAGCAGCTCCGGGACTAGCGGGAGGGGAGGGACAGATACGCAGTATTTT.

The chain carries TRBV7-3 and TRBJ2-2; no clear D gene. Germline V CDR1 and CDR2: SGHTA, FQGTGA. This CDR3 contains 14 residues. V was clipped by 2 bases and J by 5 bases, with 9 bases between them. The CDR3 region is CASSLLRETGELFF. The CDR3 DNA is TGTGCCAGCAGCTTACTTAGAGAAACCGGGGAGCTGTTTTTT.

The V and J genes are TRBV28 and TRBJ2-2; D remains unclear. The V gene lost 4 bases and the J gene lost 3 bases, with 6 bases spanning the gap. The CDR3 length is 13 residues. Germline V CDR1 and CDR2: MDHEN, SYDVKM. The CDR3 nucleotides read TGTGCCAGCAGTTCAAAATACACCGGGGAGCTGTTTTTT. Translated: CASSSKYTGELFF. Together with reference TRBV28 and TRBJ2-2, the CDR3 gives the full variable domain: DVKVTQSSRYLVKRTGEKVFLECVQDMDHENMFWYRQDPGLGLRLIYFSYDVKMKEKGDIPEGYSVSREKKERFSLILESASTNQTSMYLCASSSKYTGELFFGEGSRLTVL.

The rearrangement uses TRBV11-2 and TRBJ2-2, with D possibly matching TRBD2 (5 bases). The CDR3 length is 18 residues. V was shortened by 5 bases and J by 0 bases, with 19 bases between the two germline ends. Germline lookup yields CDR1 SGHAT and CDR2 FQNNGV. CDR3 sequence (DNA): TGTGCCAGCAGCCCCCCTCCTAGCTTCATGACGAACACCGGGGAGCTGTTTTTT. Protein product: CASSPPPSFMTNTGELFF.